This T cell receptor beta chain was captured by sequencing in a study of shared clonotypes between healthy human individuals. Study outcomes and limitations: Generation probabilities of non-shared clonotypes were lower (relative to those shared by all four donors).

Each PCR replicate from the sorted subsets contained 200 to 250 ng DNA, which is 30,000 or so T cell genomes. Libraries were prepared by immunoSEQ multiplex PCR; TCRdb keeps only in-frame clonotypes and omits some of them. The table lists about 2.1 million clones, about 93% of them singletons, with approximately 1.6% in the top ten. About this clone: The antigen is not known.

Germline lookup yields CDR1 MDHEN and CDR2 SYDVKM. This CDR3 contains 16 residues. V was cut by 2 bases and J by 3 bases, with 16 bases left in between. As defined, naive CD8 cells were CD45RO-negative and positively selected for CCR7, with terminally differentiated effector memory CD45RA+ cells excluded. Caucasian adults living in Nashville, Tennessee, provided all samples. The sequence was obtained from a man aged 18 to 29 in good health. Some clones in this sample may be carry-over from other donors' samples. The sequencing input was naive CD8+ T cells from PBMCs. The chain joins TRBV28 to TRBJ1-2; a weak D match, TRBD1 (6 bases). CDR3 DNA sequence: TGTGCCAGCAGTTTACTGGGGCCCTGGGGGCACTATGGCTACACCTTC. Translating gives CASSLLGPWGHYGYTF.